The clone carrying this TCR beta chain was observed once. Using immunoSEQ multiplex PCR, the repertoire was profiled, and TCRdb retains in-frame clones only, with some absent. The table has about 160,000 clones, approximately 90% seen once. This specimen comes from a study of cytomegalovirus exposure and HLA in healthy donors. Trimming shortened V by 6 bases and J by 4 bases, and 17 bases separated the two germline ends. Germline values: CDR1 SGHRS, CDR2 YFSETQ. The CDR3 consists of 15 residues. J is TRBJ2-1 and V is TRBV5-1; a possible D gene is TRBD1 (7 bases). What was sequenced was PBMCs. The sequence was collected from a young man in good health and CMV-seronegative. This chain's CDR3 is CASTDGGGGYNEQFF. In nucleotides, the CDR3 is TGCGCCAGCACGGATGGAGGGGGCGGGTACAATGAGCAGTTCTTC.